The entry below describes one TCR beta chain. The CDR3 is made up of 13 amino acids. Trimming cost V 8 bases and J 2 bases, with 13 bases left between them. Per germline, CDR1 MNHEY and CDR2 SVGAGI. This sample was included in a study of blood T cell repertoires in COVID-19. In the original processing: Using reference gene primer amplification, nucleated cell counts were estimated. Assay used: immunoSEQ multiplex PCR; TCRdb lists only in-frame clones, some missing. V and J calls and clone size follow that table, whereas D and trimming were derived from the DNA. Among about 280,000 clones listed, about 83% were seen once.

The chain recombines TRBV6-5 with TRBJ2-7; no definite D call. The sequence was collected from a woman in her thirties or forties who had recovered from COVID-19. Specimen: PBMCs or T cells enriched from blood (not recorded which). CDR3 sequence reads: CASCRLTAYEQYF. The CDR3 region has the DNA TGTGCCAGCTGCCGCCTTACGGCCTACGAGCAGTACTTC.